This T cell receptor beta chain stems from a study of beta chain features in type 1 diabetes. Study-wide points: Whatever favoring of shorter templates PCR might show would apply equally to patients and controls.

Remarks on this clone: Its antigen is as yet unknown.

Investigators reverse transcribed all isolated RNA, so they sequenced expressed TCRB transcripts. Sequencing used immunoSEQ multiplex PCR; TCRdb keeps in-frame clones, though not all of them. Of 350,000 to 400,000 clones listed, more than 13% are singletons. This TCR came from a woman aged 18-29 years in good health. Sequenced input: naive CD4+ T cells from blood.

The CDR3 reads CASRRGGTYEQYF. CDR3 DNA sequence: TGTGCCAGTCGCCGTGGCGGGACCTACGAGCAGTACTTC. The chain is built from TRBV19 and TRBJ2-7; tentative D call: TRBD2 (6 bases). Trimming took off 8 bases at V and 2 bases at J, with 13 bases between the two ends. The CDR3 consists of 13 residues. The V gene's germline CDR1 is LNHDA and CDR2 SQIVND (reference sequence).